One sample yielded the 8 T cell receptor beta chains listed below, sequenced in a study of cytomegalovirus exposure and HLA in healthy donors. Vbeta (60) and Jbeta (13) primers were used in the PCR. Method: immunoSEQ multiplex PCR; TCRdb's copy keeps in-frame clones and lacks some. Of over 120,000 clones in the sample, 75% to 80% are singletons; the top ten hold 3.9%. Material: PBMCs. The receptors come from a male donor in good health and CMV-seronegative.

This chain joins TRBV2 and TRBJ2-1; a possible D gene is TRBD2 (5 bases). Germline V gene data show CDR1 as SNHLY and CDR2 as FYNNEI. This CDR3 contains 16 residues. V lost 6 bases and J 0 bases, leaving 15 bases between the germline ends. Here the CDR3 DNA reads TGTGCCAGCAGACTCCTAGCCGAGAGCTCCTACAATGAGCAGTTCTTC. This gives the protein CASRLLAESSYNEQFF.

The V and J genes are TRBV27 and TRBJ2-1, with TRBD1 as a possible D gene (7 bases). CDR3 length: 14 residues. Germline V gives CDR1 MNHEY, CDR2 SMNVEV (reference sequence). Trimming shortened V by 5 bases and J by 7 bases, and 15 bases separated the two germline ends. CDR3 region: CASSPQGGLNEQFF. For the CDR3, the DNA is TGTGCCAGCAGTCCGCAGGGGGGTTTGAATGAGCAGTTCTTC.

The chain employs TRBV18 and TRBJ1-1; D gene ambiguous. Looked up from germline, CDR1 is KGHSH and CDR2 is LQKENI. The CDR3 loop spans 13 amino acids. V was clipped by 6 bases and J by 1 base, with 9 bases between them. The DNA of the CDR3 is TGTGCCAGCTCCCAGTCAGAGAACACTGAAGCTTTCTTT. Its translation is CASSQSENTEAFF. Looking up the rest from reference TRBV18 and TRBJ1-1 gives the full variable domain: NAGVMQNPRHLVRRRGQEARLRCSPMKGHSHVYWYRQLPEEGLKFMVYLQKENIIDESGMPKERFSAEFPKEGPSILRIQQVVRGDSAAYFCASSQSENTEAFFGQGTRLTVV.

A single count supports this clone. This chain's CDR3 is CATSIRGGNTEAFF. CDR3 bases: TGTGCCACCAGCATAAGGGGTGGAAACACTGAAGCTTTCTTT. The chain recombines TRBV15 with TRBJ1-1, with a tentative D call TRBD1 (5 bases). This CDR3 has 14 residues. CDR1 LNHNV and CDR2 YYDKDF come from the germline V gene (reference sequence). V gave up 4 bases and J gave up 2 bases, with 11 bases separating them.

This rearrangement joins TRBV27 to TRBJ1-4, with TRBD1 matching 8 bases. V shed 4 bases, J shed 4 bases, and the junction held 5 bases outside the gene matches. The CDR3 is 15 residues long. Germline V gene lookup returns CDR1 MNHEY and CDR2 SMNVEV (reference sequence). Here the CDR3 reads CASSYGQGYNEKLFF. Written as DNA, the CDR3 is TGTGCCAGCAGTTACGGACAGGGCTATAATGAAAAACTGTTTTTT.

For this clone: The junction does not match germline at one end; this may be a read error. The chain links TRBV27 to TRBJ1-2, with D maybe TRBD1 (5 bases). Germline CDR1 reads MNHEY; CDR2 reads SMNVEV (reference sequence). CDR3 length: 13 amino acids. CDR3 residues: CASSYDRDYGYTF. CDR3 nucleotides: TGTGCCAGCAGCTACGACCGGGACTACGGCTACACCTTC.

J is TRBJ1-2 and V is TRBV6-1; 11 nucleotides line up with TRBD1. Germline V lookup: CDR1 MNHNS, CDR2 SASEGT. After removal of 6 bases from V and 6 bases from J, the junction contained 9 bases not matched to a gene. CDR3 length equals 15 residues. In DNA form, the CDR3 reads TGTGCCAGCAGGAATCGGGACAGGGGGATTCATGGCTACACCTTC. It encodes CASRNRDRGIHGYTF.

The rearrangement joins TRBV28 to TRBJ2-7, with TRBD1 matching over 7 bases. Germline CDR1 reads MDHEN; CDR2 reads SYDVKM. CDR3 length: 16 residues. Trimming removed 6 bases from V and 1 base from J; junction bases left unmatched: 12. The CDR3 here is CASRLPGTASSYEQYF. For the CDR3, the DNA is TGTGCCAGCAGACTTCCCGGGACAGCCTCTTCCTACGAGCAGTACTTC.